The next 29 T cell receptor beta chains were all read from a single sample in a study of human T cells and chemical hapten exposure. Stated time point: patch test 1, 2 weeks after DPC sensitization. As for treatment: therapeutic diphenylcyclopropenone sensitization with weekly scalp DPC. TCRdb analysed the RACE reads with MiXCR anew, one entry per CDR3 protein. The profile covers 40,000 to 60,000 distinct CDR3 sequences, with about 10% appearing a single time and less than 5% taken by the ten largest. The sample consisted of whole blood, taken in connection with sensitization to the hapten diphenylcyclopropenone (DPC). The origin of the receptors is a woman between 45 and 60 years old with alopecia areata. Some clones in this sample may be carry-over from other donors' samples.

This clonotype was found a few times. The chain is built from TRBV28 and TRBJ2-7, with 8 bases lining up with TRBD2. The CDR3 totals 15 residues. The V gene's germline CDR1 is MDHEN and CDR2 SYDVKM. V shed 4 bases, J shed 5 bases, and the junction held 10 bases outside the gene matches. This CDR3 is CASSSGSGERHEQYF. CDR3 bases: TGTGCCAGCAGTTCCGGTAGCGGGGAGAGACACGAGCAGTACTTC. Filled out from reference TRBV28 and TRBJ2-7, the complete variable domain reads DVKVTQSSRYLVKRTGEKVFLECVQDMDHENMFWYRQDPGLGLRLIYFSYDVKMKEKGDIPEGYSVSREKKERFSLILESASTNQTSMYLCASSSGSGERHEQYFGPGTRLTVT.

This clonotype came up many times. The chain employs TRBV5-4 and TRBJ2-5; 9 bases are shared with TRBD2. Trimming cost V 0 bases and J 3 bases; bases outside gene matches: 6. The germline gives CDR1 SGHNT, CDR2 YYREEE (reference sequence). The CDR3 runs to 16 residues. This CDR3 reads CASSLARLAGKETQYF. The CDR3 nucleotides are TGTGCCAGCAGCTTGGCCCGGCTAGCGGGAAAAGAGACCCAGTACTTC.

This chain joins TRBV20-1 and TRBJ2-3; D ambiguous. V lost 6 bases, J lost 1 base, and 17 bases lay in between. Looked up from germline, CDR1 is DFQATT and CDR2 is SNEGSKA (reference sequence). The CDR3 has 15 residues. CDR3 sequence reads: CSATSVGDRTDTQYF. CDR3 in DNA: TGCAGTGCCACCTCCGTTGGGGATCGCACAGATACGCAGTATTTT.

This clonotype was seen repeatedly, ten times or more. The chain carries TRBV27 and TRBJ2-2; D gene uncertain. V was clipped by 3 bases and J by 4 bases, with 3 bases between them. The CDR3 has 12 amino acids. The germline V gene has CDR1 MNHEY and CDR2 SMNVEV (reference sequence). CDR3 loop: CASSFPTGELFF. The CDR3 DNA sequence: TGTGCCAGCAGTTTCCCCACCGGGGAGCTGTTTTTT.

This clonotype was seen only a few times. The chain couples TRBV6-2 or TRBV6-3 to TRBJ2-4, with TRBD1 as a possible D gene (6 bases). The CDR3 sequence is 15 residues long. Germline V gene sequence: CDR1 MNHEY, CDR2 SVGEGT. V lost 7 bases, J lost 6 bases, and 19 bases lay in between. CDR3 DNA sequence: TGTGCCAGCAACCGATGGGGGCCCCCTGGAAACATTCAGTACTTC. It is translated as CASNRWGPPGNIQYF.

There are a few counts of this clonotype. This chain connects TRBV28 to TRBJ1-3; D not certain. V was trimmed by 4 bases and J by 6 bases, leaving 19 bases between them. Germline lookup yields CDR1 MDHEN and CDR2 SYDVKM. The CDR3 length is 16 residues. As DNA, the CDR3 is TGTGCCAGCAGTTCCAGAGGGCCTGGTTCCGAAAACACCATATATTTT. Its translation is CASSSRGPGSENTIYF. Together with reference TRBV28 and TRBJ1-3, the CDR3 gives the full variable domain: DVKVTQSSRYLVKRTGEKVFLECVQDMDHENMFWYRQDPGLGLRLIYFSYDVKMKEKGDIPEGYSVSREKKERFSLILESASTNQTSMYLCASSSRGPGSENTIYFGEGSWLTVV.

This clonotype was counted once. V gene TRBV28 combines with J gene TRBJ2-6; D remains ambiguous. Trimming took off 6 bases at V and 2 bases at J, with 11 bases between the two ends. CDR3 length: 15 residues. Per the germline V gene, CDR1 is MDHEN and CDR2 is SYDVKM. In nucleotides, the CDR3 is TGTGCCAGCAGCTTAACCGACGCTGGGGCCAACGTCCTGACTTTC. Its translation is CASSLTDAGANVLTF.

The sample holds many counts of this clonotype. The CDR3 region is CASSQDPDRGRGSPLHF. DNA for the CDR3: TGTGCCAGCAGCCAAGATCCCGACAGGGGGCGAGGATCACCCCTCCACTTT. The V and J genes are TRBV3-1 and TRBJ1-6; 10 bases agree with TRBD1. The CDR3 covers 17 residues. V was pared by 0 bases and J by 10 bases, with 9 bases of the junction left unmatched. Germline CDR1 is LGHDT and CDR2 is YNNKEL (reference sequence).

At least ten counts were recorded for this clonotype. The chain links TRBV11-2 to TRBJ1-5; D perhaps matches TRBD1 (6 bases). Trimming took off 3 bases at V and 6 bases at J, with 12 bases between the two ends. CDR3 size: 14 residues. Per the germline V gene, CDR1 is SGHAT and CDR2 is FQNNGV. The DNA of the CDR3 is TGTGCCAGCAGCTTGTCGGGACAAACTCAGCCCCAGCATTTT. Translating it yields CASSLSGQTQPQHF.

The rearrangement links TRBV12-3 or TRBV12-4 to TRBJ1-6, with TRBD1 identical over 8 bases. The CDR3 is made up of 16 amino acids. With 5 bases clipped from V and 8 bases from J, the junction kept 11 bases outside the gene matches. This chain's CDR3 is CASSLGTGGFDSPLHF. The CDR3 bases are TGTGCCAGCAGTCTGGGGACAGGCGGTTTCGATTCACCCCTCCACTTT.

This sequence joins TRBV18 and TRBJ2-7, with no clear D. Germline values: CDR1 KGHSH, CDR2 LQKENI. The V end was cut by 5 bases, the J end by 3 bases, with 11 bases between. This CDR3 has 13 amino acids. The CDR3 spells CASSSSPIYEQYF. The DNA of the CDR3 is TGTGCCAGCTCATCCAGCCCGATCTACGAGCAGTACTTC.

This clonotype was seen ten or more times. The CDR3 region has the DNA TGTGCCATCACTCCAGGGGGAGGTCAGCCCCAGCATTTT. This translates into CAITPGGGQPQHF. V gene TRBV10-3 combines with J gene TRBJ1-5, with 7 bases identical to TRBD1. The CDR3 extends over 13 amino acids. Germline trimming cut 7 bases from V and 6 bases from J; bases unmatched to any gene: 6. Germline V gives CDR1 ENHRY, CDR2 SYGVKD.

This clonotype was seen ten or more times. The V and J genes are TRBV5-1 and TRBJ1-3, with 9 bases identical to TRBD1. The length of the CDR3 is 19 residues. Trimming at V came to 4 bases and at J to 1 base, leaving 15 bases not matched to a gene. CDR1 is SGHRS and CDR2 is YFSETQ in the germline V gene. CDR3 coding DNA: TGCGCCAGCAGCCCAGCGGCCGGACAGGGGATGGCATCTGGAAACACCATATATTTT. Its translation: CASSPAAGQGMASGNTIYF.

On this clonotype itself: Germline and junction disagree at one end, which may indicate a read error. This chain links TRBV7-9 with TRBJ2-3; TRBD2 matches 7 bases. The germline V gene encodes CDR1 SEHNR and CDR2 FQNEAQ (reference sequence). The CDR3 spans 14 residues. The CDR3 loop is CANSFSGSTDTQYF. CDR3 coding DNA: TGTGCCAACAGCTTTAGCGGGAGCACAGATACGCAGTATTTT.

Ten or more counts support this clonotype. A read error may account for a junction end that differs from germline. The chain employs TRBV7-6 and TRBJ2-7; 10 bases line up with TRBD2. Germline values: CDR1 SGHVS, CDR2 FNYEAQ. This CDR3 has 14 residues. The CDR3 sequence: CVSSRTSGVYEQYF. The CDR3 bases are TGTGTCAGCAGCCGGACTAGCGGAGTATACGAGCAGTACTTC. The whole variable domain, remainder taken from reference TRBV7-6 and TRBJ2-7, is GAGVSQSPRYKVTKRGQDVALRCDPISGHVSLYWYRQALGQGPEFLTYFNYEAQQDKSGLPNDRFSAERPEGSISTLTIQRTEQRDSAMYRCVSSRTSGVYEQYFGPGTRLTVT.

This clonotype was recorded many times. CDR3 coding DNA: TGCAGCGTTGACTTCCAGGGAGGCGGCTACACCTTC. It codes for CSVDFQGGGYTF. J is TRBJ1-2 and V is TRBV29-1; a weak D match, TRBD1 (5 bases). This CDR3 region has 12 residues. Trimming removed 3 bases at V and 8 bases at J, with 13 bases between. The germline gives CDR1 SQVTM, CDR2 ANQGSEA. Full variable domain (remainder filled in from reference TRBV29-1 and TRBJ1-2): SAVISQKPSRDICQRGTSLTIQCQVDSQVTMMFWYRQQPGQSLTLIATANQGSEATYESGFVIDKFPISRPNLTFSTLTVSNMSPEDSSIYLCSVDFQGGGYTFGSGTRLTVV.

CDR3 sequence reads: CSVEVVLNEQFF. The CDR3 coding sequence is TGCAGCGTTGAGGTAGTTCTCAATGAGCAGTTCTTC. The rearrangement joins TRBV29-1 to TRBJ2-1; D not certain. CDR3 length: 12 residues. Trimming removed 3 bases from V and 6 bases from J, with 9 bases in between. Germline V gives CDR1 SQVTM, CDR2 ANQGSEA.

V usage is TRBV28 and J usage is TRBJ1-6; weak D call: TRBD1 (5 bases). V was shortened by 8 bases and J by 10 bases, with 12 bases between the two germline ends. The CDR3 loop spans 12 amino acids. CDR1 and CDR2 (germline): MDHEN, SYDVKM. The chain's CDR3 is CASVGGDSPLHF. The CDR3 DNA reads TGTGCCAGCGTTGGGGGGGACTCACCCCTCCACTTT.

Concerning this clonotype: This clone may be a read error of a much larger clone one base away. The rearrangement joins TRBV4-1 to TRBJ1-1; D gene unclear. The CDR3 spans 15 residues. Germline V gene sequence: CDR1 MGHRA, CDR2 YSYEKL. CDR3 in amino acids: CASSQALRMNTEASF. The CDR3 nucleotides read TGCGCCAGCAGCCAAGCGCTCCGTATGAACACTGAAGCTTCCTTT.

This clonotype was observed at least ten times. The chain is built from TRBV20-1 and TRBJ2-7; unclear D gene. V was pared by 8 bases and J by 0 bases, with 14 bases between. CDR1 and CDR2 (germline): DFQATT, SNEGSKA (reference sequence). The CDR3 covers 13 residues. The CDR3 loop is CSPKVGNSYEQYF. The CDR3, as DNA: TGCAGTCCTAAAGTGGGGAACTCCTACGAGCAGTACTTC.

This clonotype was found many times. The V and J genes are TRBV5-6 and TRBJ2-3, with 8 positions matching TRBD2. This CDR3 is built from 16 residues. Looked up from germline, CDR1 is SGHDT and CDR2 is YYEEEE. J lost 3 bases, V lost 1 base, and 7 bases had no gene match. The DNA of the CDR3 is TGTGCCAGCAGCTTGAGGCTAGCGGGTCGTACAGATACGCAGTATTTT. Translated, it gives CASSLRLAGRTDTQYF.

This clonotype was observed at least ten times. The rearrangement links TRBV20-1 to TRBJ2-3, with D possibly TRBD2 on 6 matching bases. V lost 2 bases, J lost 2 bases, and 11 bases lay in between. This CDR3 comprises 14 residues. Per the germline V gene, CDR1 is DFQATT and CDR2 is SNEGSKA (reference sequence). This CDR3 reads CSARKRADTDTQYF. The CDR3 DNA reads as TGCAGTGCTAGAAAGCGGGCAGACACAGATACGCAGTATTTT.

Ten or more counts support this clonotype. The rearrangement joins TRBV30 to TRBJ1-5; D is possibly TRBD1 (5 bases). V was trimmed by 0 bases and J by 2 bases, leaving 5 bases between them. CDR1 is GTSNPN, CDR2 SVGIG, per germline (reference sequence). This CDR3 contains 13 residues. CDR3 sequence reads: CAWSVQGNQPQHF. The CDR3 bases are TGTGCCTGGAGTGTACAGGGCAATCAGCCCCAGCATTTT.

This clonotype was counted at least ten times. This chain uses TRBV6-2 or TRBV6-3 with TRBJ2-1, with no clear D. From germline, CDR1 is MNHEY and CDR2 SVGEGT. V was trimmed by 5 bases and J by 9 bases, leaving 8 bases between them. This CDR3 has 11 amino acids. The chain's CDR3 is CASSDFSEQFF. The CDR3 coding sequence is TGTGCCAGCAGTGACTTTTCTGAGCAGTTCTTC.

This clonotype was counted many times. The rearrangement links TRBV2 to TRBJ2-2; TRBD2 matches 14 bases. V gave up 6 bases and J gave up 8 bases; unmatched junction bases: 8. The V gene's germline CDR1 is SNHLY and CDR2 FYNNEI. The CDR3 has 16 residues. CDR3 in amino acids: CASSTTSGRVAGELFF. The CDR3 region has the DNA TGTGCCAGCAGCACGACTAGCGGGAGGGTTGCTGGGGAGCTGTTTTTT.

There are many counts of this clonotype. The V call is TRBV6-5, the J call TRBJ2-7, with a possible D match to TRBD1 (6 bases). Germline V gene data show CDR1 as MNHEY and CDR2 as SVGAGI. The CDR3 loop spans 15 amino acids. V lost 5 bases and J 3 bases, leaving 17 bases between the germline ends. The CDR3 bases are TGTGCCAGCAGTCGTCAGGGGTTGGCGAGCTACGAGCAGTACTTC. Translated: CASSRQGLASYEQYF.

This clonotype was detected a few times. The chain recombines TRBV7-2 with TRBJ1-1; unclear D gene. Germline lookup yields CDR1 SGHTA and CDR2 FQGNSA. The V and J ends lost 4 bases and 1 base respectively, with 7 bases between them. The CDR3 length is 13 residues. The CDR3, as DNA: TGTGCCAGCAGCTCCGGGGAGAACACTGAAGCTTTCTTT. Protein: CASSSGENTEAFF. Full variable domain (missing parts from reference TRBV7-2 and TRBJ1-1): GAGVSQSPSNKVTEKGKDVELRCDPISGHTALYWYRQSLGQGLEFLIYFQGNSAPDKSGLPSDRFSAERTGGSVSTLTIQRTQQEDSAVYLCASSSGENTEAFFGQGTRLTVV.

Ten or more counts support this clonotype. The chain carries TRBV20-1 and TRBJ2-1; 7 positions match TRBD1. The CDR3 loop spans 11 amino acids. V gave up 6 bases and J gave up 9 bases; unmatched junction bases: 5. The V gene's germline CDR1 is DFQATT and CDR2 SNEGSKA (reference sequence). Here the CDR3 DNA reads TGCAGTGCACTGACAGGGATTGAGCAGTTCTTC. Amino acid sequence: CSALTGIEQFF.

The rearrangement uses TRBV2 and TRBJ2-1, with TRBD1 identical over 7 bases. Per the germline V gene, CDR1 is SNHLY and CDR2 is FYNNEI. The CDR3 extends over 15 amino acids. The ends lost 4 bases at V and 4 bases at J; junction bases unmatched: 7. CDR3: CASSAERGRYNEQFF. The CDR3 region has the DNA TGTGCCAGCAGTGCGGAGAGGGGGCGATACAATGAGCAGTTCTTC. Complete variable domain (other parts from reference TRBV2 and TRBJ2-1): EPEVTQTPSHQVTQMGQEVILRCVPISNHLYFYWYRQILGQKVEFLVSFYNNEISEKSEIFDDQFSVERPDGSNFTLKIRSTKLEDSAMYFCASSAERGRYNEQFFGPGTRLTVL.